The 10 T cell receptor beta chains below all came from one sample that was sequenced in a study of early T cells in non-severe SARS-CoV-2 infection. In TCRdb, the 5' RACE reads were re-called with MiXCR into one record per CDR3 protein. The sample yields about 26,000 distinct CDR3 sequences, less than 5% seen once. The sample consisted of whole blood. These receptors were obtained from an adult who was a healthcare worker with PCR-confirmed SARS-CoV-2 infection or an uninfected control (not recorded which).

This clonotype was detected a few times. This chain uses TRBV5-1 with TRBJ2-2; maybe TRBD2 (5 bases). V was shortened by 2 bases and J by 7 bases, with 15 bases between the two germline ends. The CDR3 runs 15 residues. CDR1 is SGHRS, CDR2 YFSETQ, per germline. Written as DNA, the CDR3 is TGCGCCAGCAGCTTATCCCCGGGGTTCGGCGGGGAGCTGTTTTTT. Protein sequence: CASSLSPGFGGELFF.

This clonotype was detected many times. The chain recombines TRBV20-1 with TRBJ2-5, with 8 bases identical to TRBD2. The ends lost 2 bases at V and 2 bases at J; junction bases unmatched: 4. CDR1 is DFQATT, CDR2 SNEGSKA, per germline (reference sequence). This CDR3 is 14 amino acids long. In nucleotides, the CDR3 is TGCAGTGCTAGACGTAGCGGGACGCAAGAGACCCAGTACTTC. Translated, it gives CSARRSGTQETQYF.

This clonotype has a count of ten or more. The chain is built from TRBV7-9 and TRBJ2-7; no reliable D call. Germline loops: CDR1 SEHNR, CDR2 FQNEAQ (reference sequence). Trimming took off 3 bases at V and 0 bases at J, with 9 bases between the two ends. The CDR3 spans 14 residues. The CDR3: CASSFTGSSYEQYF. CDR3 coding DNA: TGTGCCAGCAGCTTTACCGGCAGCTCCTACGAGCAGTACTTC.

This clonotype was seen many times. This chain uses TRBV20-1 with TRBJ2-5; D is unclear. The CDR3 contains 11 residues. V was cut by 6 bases and J by 2 bases, with 7 bases left in between. Germline V gene data show CDR1 as DFQATT and CDR2 as SNEGSKA (reference sequence). The CDR3 DNA reads TGCAGTGCGCTCACTCAAGAGACCCAGTACTTC. Its translation is CSALTQETQYF.

This clonotype was found many times. The chain carries TRBV2 and TRBJ1-2; TRBD1 is a possible D gene (6 bases). This CDR3 spans 15 amino acids. Germline CDR1 reads SNHLY; CDR2 reads FYNNEI. V was cut by 4 bases and J by 8 bases, with 20 bases left in between. CDR3 bases: TGTGCCAGCAGTGCTTTCGGTCAGGGGATAGGCGGCTACACCTTC. Its translation: CASSAFGQGIGGYTF. Supplemented by reference TRBV2 and TRBJ1-2, the full variable domain reads EPEVTQTPSHQVTQMGQEVILRCVPISNHLYFYWYRQILGQKVEFLVSFYNNEISEKSEIFDDQFSVERPDGSNFTLKIRSTKLEDSAMYFCASSAFGQGIGGYTFGSGTRLTVV.

This clonotype was seen at least ten times. The rearrangement links TRBV6-6 to TRBJ2-7; the D gene is possibly TRBD2 (5 bases). V gave up 5 bases and J gave up 7 bases, with 21 bases separating them. CDR1 is MNHNY, CDR2 SVGAGI, per germline (reference sequence). The CDR3 runs 15 residues. The CDR3 region is CASSPMTLRTGEQYF. The CDR3 coding sequence is TGTGCCAGCAGTCCCATGACTTTAAGAACGGGAGAGCAGTACTTC.

The chain links TRBV7-2 to TRBJ2-7; TRBD2 matches at 7 bases. The CDR3 is 15 residues long. Per the germline V gene, CDR1 is SGHTA and CDR2 is FQGNSA. The V gene end was trimmed by 2 bases and the J gene end by 5 bases; junction bases not matched to a gene: 9. CDR3: CASSLRGLVSHEQYF. CDR3 DNA: TGTGCCAGCAGCTTAAGAGGACTAGTTTCCCACGAGCAGTACTTC.

This clonotype was seen at least ten times. The chain recombines TRBV9 with TRBJ2-2, with D tentatively TRBD2 (7 bases). The CDR3 has 16 amino acids. The germline CDR1 and CDR2 sequences are SGDLS and YYNGEE. Trimming took 4 bases from V and 6 from J, leaving 19 bases between them. CDR3 protein: CASSKSARGTPGELFF. Here the CDR3 DNA reads TGTGCCAGCAGCAAATCAGCGCGGGGGACACCCGGGGAGCTGTTTTTT.

By sample share, this clonotype is medium-sized. The chain recombines TRBV25-1 with TRBJ1-5, with D unclear. The V gene's germline CDR1 is MGHDK and CDR2 SYGVNS. Trimming cost V 1 base and J 1 base, with 11 bases left between them. The CDR3 has 16 residues. CDR3 sequence reads: CASSESSDTSNQPQHF. The CDR3 DNA is TGTGCCAGCAGTGAATCATCAGACACGAGCAATCAGCCCCAGCATTTT.

V usage is TRBV7-2 and J usage is TRBJ2-1; maybe TRBD2 (5 bases). The CDR3 contains 15 residues. Germline loops: CDR1 SGHTA, CDR2 FQGNSA. V lost 1 base and J lost 4, with 11 bases in between. CDR3 bases: TGTGCCAGCAGCTTAGAGCTAGCAGATTACAATGAGCAGTTCTTC. This translates into CASSLELADYNEQFF.